This T cell receptor beta chain comes out of a study of blood T cell repertoires in COVID-19. Study details: Whether acute or convalescent, the COVID-19 samples came from the United States, Italy and Spain. The cDNA or gDNA used as material had been derived from T cells, B-cell-depleted T cells, or PBMCs.

Clones were read by immunoSEQ multiplex PCR, and TCRdb kept only the in-frame ones, dropping some. This table has fewer than 150,000 clones, about 85% appearing once. The V gene's germline CDR1 is LNHDA and CDR2 SQIVND (reference sequence). The CDR3 spans 13 residues. Trimming removed 11 bases at V and 0 bases at J, with 10 bases between. The TCR comes from a man aged 40-50 years with acute or convalescent COVID-19. The chain links TRBV19 to TRBJ2-2, with TRBD1 as a possible D gene (6 bases). Sequencing was done on a sample of peripheral blood. The chain's CDR3 is CASRTANTGELFF. CDR3 coding DNA: TGTGCCTCCCGGACAGCGAACACCGGGGAGCTGTTTTTT.